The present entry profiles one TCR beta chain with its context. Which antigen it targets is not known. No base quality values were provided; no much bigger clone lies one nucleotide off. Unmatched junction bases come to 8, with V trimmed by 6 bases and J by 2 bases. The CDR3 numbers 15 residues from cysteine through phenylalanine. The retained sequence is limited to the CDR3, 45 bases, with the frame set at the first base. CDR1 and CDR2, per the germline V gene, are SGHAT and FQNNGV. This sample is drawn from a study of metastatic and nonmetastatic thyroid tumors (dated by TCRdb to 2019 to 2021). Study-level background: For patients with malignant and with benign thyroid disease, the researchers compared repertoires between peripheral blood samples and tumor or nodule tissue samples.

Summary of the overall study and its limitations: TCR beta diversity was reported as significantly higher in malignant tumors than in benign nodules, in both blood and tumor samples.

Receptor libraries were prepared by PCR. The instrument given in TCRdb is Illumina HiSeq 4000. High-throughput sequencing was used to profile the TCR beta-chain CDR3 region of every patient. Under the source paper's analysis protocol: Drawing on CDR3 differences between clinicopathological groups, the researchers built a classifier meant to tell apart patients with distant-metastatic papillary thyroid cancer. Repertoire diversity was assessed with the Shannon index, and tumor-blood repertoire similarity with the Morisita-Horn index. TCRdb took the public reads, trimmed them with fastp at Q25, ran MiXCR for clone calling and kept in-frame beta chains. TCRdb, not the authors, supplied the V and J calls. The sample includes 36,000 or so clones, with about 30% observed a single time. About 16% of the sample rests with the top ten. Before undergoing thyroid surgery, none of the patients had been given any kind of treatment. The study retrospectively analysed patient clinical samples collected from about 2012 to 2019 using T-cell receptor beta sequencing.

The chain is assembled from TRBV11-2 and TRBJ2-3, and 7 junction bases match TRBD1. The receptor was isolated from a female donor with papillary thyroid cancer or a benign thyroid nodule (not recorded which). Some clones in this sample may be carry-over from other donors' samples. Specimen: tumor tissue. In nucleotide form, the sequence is TGTGCCAGCAGACTTGGACAGGAACACACAGATACGCAGTATTTT. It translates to CASRLGQEHTDTQYF. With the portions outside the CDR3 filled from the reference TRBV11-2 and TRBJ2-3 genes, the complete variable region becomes EAGVAQSPRYKIIEKRQSVAFWCNPISGHATLYWYQQILGQGPKLLIQFQNNGVVDDSQLPKDRFSAERLKGVDSTLKIQPAKLEDSAVYLCASRLGQEHTDTQYFGPGTRLTVL.